These 3 T cell receptor beta chains came from one sample sequenced in a study of CD8 T cells in Susac syndrome. After extraction with the RNeasy kit, roughly 0.45 to 1 ug of the RNA was reverse transcribed using random hexamers. TCRdb itself ran the immunoSEQ multiplex PCR reads through MiXCR, one entry per CDR3 protein. The sample lists some 190,000 distinct CDR3 sequences, roughly 93% occurring once. The source material was CD4+ T cells from PBMCs. These receptors originate from a human donor with Susac syndrome.

The chain combines TRBV30 with TRBJ1-2, with 7 bases aligning to TRBD1. CDR3 length: 12 residues. The V and J ends lost 5 bases and 8 bases, in that order; junction bases with no gene match: 8. Germline V CDR1 and CDR2: GTSNPN, SVGIG (reference sequence). CDR3 in amino acids: CAWPTGPGGYTF. CDR3 sequence (DNA): TGTGCCTGGCCGACAGGGCCGGGAGGCTACACCTTC.

The J gene is TRBJ2-7, the V gene TRBV18; D is unclear. V lost 2 bases and J 4 bases, leaving 9 bases between the germline ends. Germline V gene sequence: CDR1 KGHSH, CDR2 LQKENI. This CDR3 contains 13 residues. CDR3 loop: CASSPGSPYEQYF. The CDR3 region has the DNA TGTGCCAGCTCACCAGGGTCCCCTTACGAGCAGTACTTC.

The rearrangement links TRBV6-1 to TRBJ1-2, with D hard to call. This CDR3 comprises 9 residues. Looked up from germline, CDR1 is MNHNS and CDR2 is SASEGT. Trimming removed 10 bases at V and 6 bases at J, with 6 bases between. The CDR3 DNA sequence: TGTGCCACCGAGGATGGCTACACCTTC. As protein: CATEDGYTF.